The clone carrying this TCR beta chain turned up a few times. Its antigen is as yet unknown. Germline V gives CDR1 ENHRY, CDR2 SYGVKD. Trimming took 4 bases from V and 3 from J; bases not matched to a gene: 4. There are 14 residues in the CDR3. This record comes from a study of cytomegalovirus exposure and HLA in healthy donors. Study overall: The study placed approximately 80% of its roughly 410 genotyped donors in the Caucasian-associated ancestry cluster. Study findings and constraints: In a later analysis, TCR association rates varied by HLA locus: DRB1 most, HLA-C fewest.

The PCR used 60 Vbeta and 13 Jbeta primers. Profiling relied on immunoSEQ multiplex PCR, and the TCRdb table lists in-frame clones only, not all of them. This sample yields 78,000 or so clones, of which approximately 62% are seen a single time; 4.4% belongs to the top ten. The source material was PBMCs. The rearrangement uses TRBV10-3 and TRBJ1-1, with 8 bases lining up with TRBD1. This TCR derives from a male donor in good health and CMV-seropositive. The CDR3 DNA is TGTGCCATCAGTGGGACAGGGCGCCACACTGAAGCTTTCTTT. Translated: CAISGTGRHTEAFF.